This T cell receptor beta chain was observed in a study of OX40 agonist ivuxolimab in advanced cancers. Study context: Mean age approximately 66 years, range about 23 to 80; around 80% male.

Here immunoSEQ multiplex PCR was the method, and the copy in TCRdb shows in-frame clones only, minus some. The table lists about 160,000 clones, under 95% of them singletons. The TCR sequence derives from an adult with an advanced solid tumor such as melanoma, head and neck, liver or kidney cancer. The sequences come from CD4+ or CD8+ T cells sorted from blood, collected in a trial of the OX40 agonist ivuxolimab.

The CDR3 loop reads CASSRVWKGDQPQHF. For the CDR3, the DNA is TGTGCCAGTAGTCGAGTCTGGAAGGGGGATCAGCCCCAGCATTTT. V and J are TRBV19 and TRBJ1-5; D perhaps matches TRBD1 (6 bases). Between the trimmed V and J ends, which lost 5 bases and 5 bases, there was a span of 16 bases. Germline CDR1 LNHDA, CDR2 SQIVND (reference sequence). There are 15 residues in the CDR3.